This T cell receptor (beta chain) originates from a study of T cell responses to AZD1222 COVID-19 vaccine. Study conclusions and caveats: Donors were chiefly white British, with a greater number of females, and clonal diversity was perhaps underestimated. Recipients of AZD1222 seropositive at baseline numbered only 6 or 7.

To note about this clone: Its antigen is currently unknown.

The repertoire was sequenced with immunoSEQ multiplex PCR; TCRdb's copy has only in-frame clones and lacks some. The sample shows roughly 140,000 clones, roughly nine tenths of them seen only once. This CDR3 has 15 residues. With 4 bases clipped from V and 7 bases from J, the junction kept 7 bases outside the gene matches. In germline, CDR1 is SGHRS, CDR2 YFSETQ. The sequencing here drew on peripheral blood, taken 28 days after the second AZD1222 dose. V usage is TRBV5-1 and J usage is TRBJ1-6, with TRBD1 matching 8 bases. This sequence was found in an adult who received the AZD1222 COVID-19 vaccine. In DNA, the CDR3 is TGCGCCAGCAGCGGGCGACAGGGGACAAATTCACCCCTCCACTTT. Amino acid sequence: CASSGRQGTNSPLHF. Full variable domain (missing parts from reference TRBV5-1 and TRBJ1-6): KAGVTQTPRYLIKTRGQQVTLSCSPISGHRSVSWYQQTPGQGLQFLFEYFSETQRNKGNFPGRFSGRQFSNSRSEMNVSTLELGDSALYLCASSGRQGTNSPLHFGNGTRLTVT.